This T cell receptor beta chain emerged from a study of blood T cell repertoires in COVID-19. Study-level background: Samples came from the United States, Italy and Spain, spanning acute and convalescent COVID-19. The cDNA or gDNA used as material had been derived from T cells, B-cell-depleted T cells, or PBMCs.

From germline, CDR1 is SEHNR and CDR2 FQNEAQ (reference sequence). V lost 5 bases and J lost 1, with 14 bases in between. The CDR3 is 15 amino acids. Sequencing was performed with immunoSEQ multiplex PCR; in TCRdb, only in-frame clones are kept and a portion is missing. The sample has roughly 330,000 clones, more than 70% seen once; the top ten hold approximately 5%. The sequencing sample was made of PBMCs or T cells enriched from blood (not recorded which). V usage is TRBV7-9 and J usage is TRBJ1-1; no clear D. The TCR was taken from a young woman who had recovered from COVID-19. The CDR3 region is CASSPRSTGNTEAFF. CDR3 coding DNA: TGTGCCAGCAGCCCACGCTCGACGGGGAACACTGAAGCTTTCTTT.